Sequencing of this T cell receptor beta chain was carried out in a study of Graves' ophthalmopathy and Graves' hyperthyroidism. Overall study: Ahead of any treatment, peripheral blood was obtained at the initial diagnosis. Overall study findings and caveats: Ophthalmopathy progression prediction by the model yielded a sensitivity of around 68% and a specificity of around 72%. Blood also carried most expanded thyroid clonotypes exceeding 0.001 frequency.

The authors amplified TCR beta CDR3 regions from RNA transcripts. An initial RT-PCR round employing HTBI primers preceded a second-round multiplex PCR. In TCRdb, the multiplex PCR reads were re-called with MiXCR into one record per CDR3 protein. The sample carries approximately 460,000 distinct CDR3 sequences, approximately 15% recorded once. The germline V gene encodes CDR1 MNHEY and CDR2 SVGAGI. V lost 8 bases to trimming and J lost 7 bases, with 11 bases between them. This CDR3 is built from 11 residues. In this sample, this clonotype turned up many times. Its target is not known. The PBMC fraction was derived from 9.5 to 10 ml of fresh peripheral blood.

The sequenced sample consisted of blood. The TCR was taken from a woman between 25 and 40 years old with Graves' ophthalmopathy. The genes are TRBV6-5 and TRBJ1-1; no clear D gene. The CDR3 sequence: CASGTQIEAFF. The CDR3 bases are TGTGCCAGCGGAACGCAGATTGAAGCTTTCTTT.